The text below deals with one T cell receptor (beta chain). Some clones are missing from TCRdb's copy, which holds only in-frame ones; the method was immunoSEQ multiplex PCR. The profile shows 25,000 to 35,000 clones, about 89% of them singletons. The data derive from a study of blood T cell repertoires in COVID-19. The germline gives CDR1 SGHDT, CDR2 YYEEEE. Trimming left V 0 bases short and J 6 bases short, with 12 bases between. The CDR3 runs 14 residues. This receptor was identified in a man in his 70s with active COVID-19. The chain joins TRBV5-6 to TRBJ1-2; D not resolved. Sequencing was done on a sample of peripheral blood. The CDR3 spells CASSLVYAGHGYTF. DNA for the CDR3: TGTGCCAGCAGCTTGGTTTACGCGGGCCATGGCTACACCTTC. Full variable domain (remainder filled in from reference TRBV5-6 and TRBJ1-2): DAGVTQSPTHLIKTRGQQVTLRCSPKSGHDTVSWYQQALGQGPQFIFQYYEEEERQRGNFPDRFSGHQFPNYSSELNVNALLLGDSALYLCASSLVYAGHGYTFGSGTRLTVV.